Given below is one T cell receptor (beta chain) in context. The target antigen is unknown. The record originates from a study of stem cell transplantation in POMP-related autoinflammatory disease. Study context: Pre-transplant patients had naive-skewed CD4+ T cells and few CD8+ T cells. Findings and limits, study-wide: Unique TRB V-J gene pairings were limited in number in patients with PRAID.

V was cut by 8 bases and J by 3 bases, with 23 bases left in between. This CDR3 is built from 16 residues. TCRdb keeps only in-frame clones here, not all; method: immunoSEQ multiplex PCR. The sample yields tens of thousands of clones, just over 90% seen once. This sequence joins TRBV23-1 and TRBJ2-7, with a tentative D call TRBD1 (6 bases). TRBV23-1 is annotated as an ORF whose role is uncertain. The TCR originated in a human patient with POMP-related autoinflammation and immune dysregulation (PRAID). Certain T cells may be donor cells from the graft. The specimen comprised CD4+ T cells from PBMCs, sampled after stem cell transplantation. CDR3 residues: CASRTDWQGMCYEQYF. Written as DNA, the CDR3 is TGCGCCAGCCGCACTGACTGGCAGGGGATGTGCTACGAGCAGTACTTC.